This T cell receptor beta chain was obtained from a study of cytomegalovirus exposure and HLA in healthy donors. V was shortened by 2 bases and J by 4 bases, with 8 bases between the two germline ends. CDR3 length equals 13 residues. CDR1 is MNHEY, CDR2 SVGAGI, per germline. PCR primers comprised 60 Vbeta and 13 Jbeta primers. Sequencing used immunoSEQ multiplex PCR; TCRdb keeps in-frame clones, though not all of them. This sample's clone table lists 110,000 to 150,000 clones. The sequenced sample consisted of PBMCs. The V gene is TRBV6-5, the J gene TRBJ1-1, with D tentatively TRBD1 (6 bases). This clonotype originated in a male donor in good health and CMV-seronegative. The CDR3 loop is CASSYRGGTEAFF. CDR3 bases: TGTGCCAGCAGTTACCGAGGGGGCACTGAAGCTTTCTTT.